This TCR beta chain derives from a study of patients and donors after allogeneic stem cell transplantation. TCRdb itself ran the RT-PCR reads through MiXCR, one entry per CDR3 protein. This table has approximately 160,000 distinct CDR3 sequences, about 24% appearing once. CDR1 is SGHRS and CDR2 is YFSETQ in the germline V gene. The V segment lost 2 bases and the J segment 7 bases; nucleotides outside the gene matches: 5. The CDR3 runs 13 residues. V usage is TRBV5-1 and J usage is TRBJ2-7; 8 positions agree with TRBD1. Source material: blood, either unsorted or a sorted T cell fraction (not recorded which). This clonotype was sampled from a human donor who was either an allogeneic HSCT recipient or a stem cell or donor lymphocyte infusion donor (not recorded which). It is not recorded whose cells these are; they may come from a transplant donor. CDR3 coding DNA: TGCGCCAGCAGCTTCCAGGGGGCTGAAGAGCAGTACTTC. This translates into CASSFQGAEEQYF.